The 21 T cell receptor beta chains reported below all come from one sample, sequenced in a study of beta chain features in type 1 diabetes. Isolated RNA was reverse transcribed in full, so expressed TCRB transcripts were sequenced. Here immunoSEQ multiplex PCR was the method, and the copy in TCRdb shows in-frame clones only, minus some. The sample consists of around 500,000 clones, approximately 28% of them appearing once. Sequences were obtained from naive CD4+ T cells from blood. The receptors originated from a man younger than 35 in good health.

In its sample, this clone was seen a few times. The CDR3 protein is CASSVVTGSYEQYF. As DNA, the CDR3 is TGTGCCAGCAGTGTTGTCACGGGCTCCTACGAGCAGTACTTC. The rearrangement joins TRBV6-1 to TRBJ2-7; D is undetermined. The V end lost 4 bases, the J end lost 0 bases, and 10 bases lay between the germline ends. This CDR3 spans 14 amino acids. Germline loops: CDR1 MNHNS, CDR2 SASEGT.

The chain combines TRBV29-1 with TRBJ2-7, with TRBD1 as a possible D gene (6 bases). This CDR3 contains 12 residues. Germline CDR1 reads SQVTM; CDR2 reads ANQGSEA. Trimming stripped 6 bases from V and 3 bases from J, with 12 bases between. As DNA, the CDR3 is TGCAGCGTGGGCGAAGGGGGCTACGAGCAGTACTTC. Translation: CSVGEGGYEQYF.

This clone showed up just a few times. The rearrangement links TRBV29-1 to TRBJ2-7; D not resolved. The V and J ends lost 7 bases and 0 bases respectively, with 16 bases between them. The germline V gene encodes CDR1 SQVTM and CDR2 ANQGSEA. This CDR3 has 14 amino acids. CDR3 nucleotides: TGCAGCGCCACAAGTGGCCCGAGCTCCTACGAGCAGTACTTC. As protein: CSATSGPSSYEQYF.

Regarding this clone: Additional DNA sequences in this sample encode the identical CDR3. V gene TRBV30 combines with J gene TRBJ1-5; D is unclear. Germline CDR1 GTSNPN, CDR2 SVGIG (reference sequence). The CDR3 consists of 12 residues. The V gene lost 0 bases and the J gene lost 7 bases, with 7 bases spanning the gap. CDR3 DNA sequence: TGTGCCTGGAGTGTACAAGGACAGCCCCAGCATTTT. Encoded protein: CAWSVQGQPQHF.

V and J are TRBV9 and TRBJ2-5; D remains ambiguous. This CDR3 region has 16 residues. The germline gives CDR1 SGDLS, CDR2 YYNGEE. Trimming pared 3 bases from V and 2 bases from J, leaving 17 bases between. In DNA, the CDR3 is TGTGCCAGCAGCGGCGCCGCTGGACGTAGACAAGAGACCCAGTACTTC. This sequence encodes CASSGAAGRRQETQYF.

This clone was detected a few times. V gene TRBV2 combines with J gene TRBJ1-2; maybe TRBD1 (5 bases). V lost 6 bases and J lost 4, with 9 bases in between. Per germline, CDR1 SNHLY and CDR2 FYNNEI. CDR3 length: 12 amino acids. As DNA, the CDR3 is TGTGCCAGCAGCCGCGGGGCCTATGGCTACACCTTC. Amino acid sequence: CASSRGAYGYTF.

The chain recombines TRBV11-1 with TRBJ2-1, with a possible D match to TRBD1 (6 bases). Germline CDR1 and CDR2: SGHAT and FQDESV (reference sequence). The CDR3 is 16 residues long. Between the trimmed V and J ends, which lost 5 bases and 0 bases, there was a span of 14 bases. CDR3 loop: CASSHWGPSSYNEQFF. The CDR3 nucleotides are TGTGCCAGCAGCCACTGGGGGCCGAGCTCCTACAATGAGCAGTTCTTC.

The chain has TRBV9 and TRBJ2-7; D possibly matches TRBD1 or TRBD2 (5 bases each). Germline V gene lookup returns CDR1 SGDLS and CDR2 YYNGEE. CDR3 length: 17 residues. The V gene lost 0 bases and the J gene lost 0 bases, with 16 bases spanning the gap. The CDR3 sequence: CASSVDRETGPSYEQYF. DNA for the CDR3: TGTGCCAGCAGCGTAGATCGAGAAACGGGACCCTCCTACGAGCAGTACTTC.

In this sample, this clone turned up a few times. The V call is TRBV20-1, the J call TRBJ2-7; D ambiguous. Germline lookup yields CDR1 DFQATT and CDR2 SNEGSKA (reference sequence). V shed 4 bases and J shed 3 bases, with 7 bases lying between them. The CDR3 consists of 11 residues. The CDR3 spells CSANVFYEQYF. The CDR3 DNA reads TGCAGTGCTAACGTATTCTACGAGCAGTACTTC.

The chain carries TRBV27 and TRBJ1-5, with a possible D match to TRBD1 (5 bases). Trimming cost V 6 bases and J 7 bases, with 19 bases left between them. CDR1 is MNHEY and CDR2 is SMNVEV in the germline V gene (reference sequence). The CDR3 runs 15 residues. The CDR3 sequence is CASRPYGAQWQPQHF. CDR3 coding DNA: TGTGCCAGCAGGCCCTACGGGGCGCAGTGGCAGCCCCAGCATTTT.

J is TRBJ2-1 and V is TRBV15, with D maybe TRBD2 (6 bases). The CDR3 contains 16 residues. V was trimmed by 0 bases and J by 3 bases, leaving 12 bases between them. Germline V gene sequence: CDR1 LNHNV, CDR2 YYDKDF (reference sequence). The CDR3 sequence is CATSRDLGGNYNEQFF. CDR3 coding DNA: TGTGCCACCAGCAGAGATCTAGGCGGGAACTACAATGAGCAGTTCTTC.

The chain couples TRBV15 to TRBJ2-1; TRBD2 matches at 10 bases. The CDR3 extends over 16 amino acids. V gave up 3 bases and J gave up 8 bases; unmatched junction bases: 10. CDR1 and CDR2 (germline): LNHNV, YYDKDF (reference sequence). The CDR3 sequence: CATSRVLAGGGDEQFF. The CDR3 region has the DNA TGTGCCACCAGCAGGGTCTTAGCGGGAGGTGGTGATGAGCAGTTCTTC.

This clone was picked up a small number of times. The CDR3 DNA sequence: TGCAGCGTTGAGCAAGGGCCGGCAGGGGGCCTCAGTACGCAGTATTTT. This sequence encodes CSVEQGPAGGLSTQYF. This chain connects TRBV29-1 to TRBJ2-3, with 8 nucleotides matching TRBD1. CDR1 and CDR2 from the germline V gene are SQVTM and ANQGSEA. V trimming: 3 bases; J trimming: 8 bases; junction bases outside the gene matches: 16. The CDR3 is 16 amino acids.

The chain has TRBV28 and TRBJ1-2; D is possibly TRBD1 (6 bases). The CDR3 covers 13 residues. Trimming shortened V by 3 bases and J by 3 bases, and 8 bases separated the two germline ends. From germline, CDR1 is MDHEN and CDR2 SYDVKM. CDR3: CASSFGQHYGYTF. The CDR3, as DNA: TGTGCCAGCAGTTTTGGACAGCACTATGGCTACACCTTC.

The CDR3 reads CAAYGGSYNEQFF. CDR3 DNA sequence: TGTGCCGCGTATGGTGGATCCTACAATGAGCAGTTCTTC. The chain recombines TRBV28 with TRBJ2-1, with D uncertain. CDR1 and CDR2 from the germline V gene are MDHEN and SYDVKM. The CDR3 consists of 13 residues. Trimming shortened V by 11 bases and J by 1 base, and 12 bases separated the two germline ends.

CDR3 nucleotide sequence: TGTGCCAGCAGCCAGGGGGGCGGCGGGATACAAGAGACCCAGTACTTC. It translates to CASSQGGGGIQETQYF. The chain has TRBV4-2 and TRBJ2-5; either TRBD1 or TRBD2 may fit D (6 bases each). The CDR3 totals 16 residues. Per germline, CDR1 LGHNA and CDR2 YNFKEQ. Trimming removed 3 bases from V and 2 bases from J, with 16 bases in between.

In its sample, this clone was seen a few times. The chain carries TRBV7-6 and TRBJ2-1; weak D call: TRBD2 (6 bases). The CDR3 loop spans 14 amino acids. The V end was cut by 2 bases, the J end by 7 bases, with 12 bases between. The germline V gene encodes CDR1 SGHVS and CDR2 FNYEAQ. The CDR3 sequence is CASSLSSAGNEQFF. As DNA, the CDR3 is TGTGCCAGCAGCTTATCCAGTGCGGGGAATGAGCAGTTCTTC.

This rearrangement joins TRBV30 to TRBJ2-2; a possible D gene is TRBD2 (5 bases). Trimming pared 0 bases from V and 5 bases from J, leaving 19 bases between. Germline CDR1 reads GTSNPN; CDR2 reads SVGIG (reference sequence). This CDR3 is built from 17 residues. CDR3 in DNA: TGTGCCTGGAGTGTACGGTCGAGGGCAGCCTTAACCGGGGAGCTGTTTTTT. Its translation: CAWSVRSRAALTGELFF.

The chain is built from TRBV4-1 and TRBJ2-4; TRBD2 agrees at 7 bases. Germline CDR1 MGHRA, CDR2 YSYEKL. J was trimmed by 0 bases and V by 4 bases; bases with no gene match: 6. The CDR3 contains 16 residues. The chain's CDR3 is CASSRLAGVAKNIQYF. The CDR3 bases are TGCGCCAGCAGCCGACTGGCGGGAGTAGCCAAAAACATTCAGTACTTC.

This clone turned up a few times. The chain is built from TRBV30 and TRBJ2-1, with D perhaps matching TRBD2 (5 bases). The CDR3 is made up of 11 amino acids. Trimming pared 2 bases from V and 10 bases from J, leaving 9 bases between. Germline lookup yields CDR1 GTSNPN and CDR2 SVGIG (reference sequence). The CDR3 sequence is CAWSQDSEQFF. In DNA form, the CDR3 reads TGTGCCTGGAGTCAGGACTCCGAGCAGTTCTTC. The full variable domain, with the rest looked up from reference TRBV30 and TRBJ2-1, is SQTIHQWPATLVQPVGSPLSLECTVEGTSNPNLYWYRQAAGRGLQLLFYSVGIGQISSEVPQNLSASRPQDRQFILSSKKLLLSDSGFYLCAWSQDSEQFFGPGTRLTVL.

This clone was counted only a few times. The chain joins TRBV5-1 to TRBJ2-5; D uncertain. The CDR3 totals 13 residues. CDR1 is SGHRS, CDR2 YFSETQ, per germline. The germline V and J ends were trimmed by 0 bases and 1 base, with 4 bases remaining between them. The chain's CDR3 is CASSLELQETQYF. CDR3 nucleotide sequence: TGCGCCAGCAGCTTGGAACTCCAAGAGACCCAGTACTTC.